This note documents a single TCR beta chain sequence. The method was immunoSEQ multiplex PCR; TCRdb's version includes in-frame clones alone and lacks a portion of them. Of over 45,000 clones in the sample, approximately 89% are singletons; the top ten hold roughly 1.5%. This sample stems from a study of control samples from healthy donors and cancer patients. What was sequenced was PBMCs. This sequence originates from a man aged 35 to 55 with colorectal cancer.

The CDR3 DNA reads as TGCGCCAGCAGCCAAGACAGGGGGGTAAGAAGGGAGACCCAGTACTTC. Translating it yields CASSQDRGVRRETQYF. This sequence joins TRBV4-1 and TRBJ2-5; TRBD1 might be the D (7 bases). This CDR3 comprises 16 residues. V was shortened by 0 bases and J by 5 bases, with 16 bases between the two germline ends. CDR1 is MGHRA, CDR2 YSYEKL, per germline.